The source of this TCR beta chain is a study of beta chain bispecific antibodies for T cell cancers. On the study more broadly: Surviving healthy donor T cells from leukemia-line and bispecific antibody cocultures were TRBV-sequenced for family depletion. HPB-ALL carried surface TRBV5-5, while Jurkat carried TRBV12-3.

Via MiXCR, TCRdb re-called the 5' RACE reads, giving one row per CDR3 protein. The top ten clones hold about 4.9% of a sample with 20,000 to 25,000 distinct CDR3 sequences, more than 2% of them seen once. This clonotype was picked up many times. Its antigen is not identified. Study-wide results and limits: Normal T cells contributed less of the targeted TRBV signal than the leukemia cells did. The TRBV12-3 share of total TRBV signal fell approximately 99% after anti-TRBV12 rather than anti-CD19 exposure. Non-targeted, unrelated TRBV family members appeared unchanged.

CDR3 length: 14 amino acids. CDR1 SGHTA and CDR2 FQGTGA come from the germline V gene. V dropped 4 bases and J dropped 6; count of bases not matched to a gene: 5. T cells were expanded from blood mononuclear cells for roughly 3 days with anti-CD3 OKT3 or CD3/CD28 beads. Expanded T cells grew in IL-2 (around 96 IU/ml) plus IL-7 (around 5.5 ng/ml). The TCR comes from a human donor in good health. Some clones in this sample may be carry-over from other donors' samples. This chain uses TRBV7-3 with TRBJ2-2; TRBD2 agrees at 7 bases. Specimen: healthy donor T cells cultured with leukemia cells, collected from a culture containing a bispecific antibody targeting TCR Vbeta12. In DNA, the CDR3 is TGTGCCAGCAGCTCACCGGGGGGTCCCGGGGAGCTGTTTTTT. Translated, it gives CASSSPGGPGELFF.